The sequence of this T cell receptor beta chain was determined in a study of blood T cells in healthy people across ages. The authors ran a second PCR of about 6 to 11 cycles using a sample-barcoded 5' primer and a J-beta primer mix. A template-switch adaptor containing 12 random nucleotides labeled each cDNA molecule. TCRdb reprocessed the 5' RACE reads with MiXCR, giving one entry per CDR3 protein. The data show some 1 million distinct CDR3 sequences, 40% to 50% seen once. Trimming removed 3 bases from V and 6 bases from J, with 11 bases in between. Germline V gene lookup returns CDR1 DFQATT and CDR2 SNEGSKA (reference sequence). The CDR3 extends over 12 amino acids.

This receptor was identified in a woman aged 55 to 70 in good health. V and J are TRBV20-1 and TRBJ1-1; D not certain. The sequenced material came from blood. This CDR3 reads CSASGDIAEAFF. The CDR3 nucleotides are TGCAGTGCTAGCGGGGATATCGCTGAAGCTTTCTTT.